The clone carrying this TCR beta chain has more than one count but fewer than ten. The antigen is undetermined. Full-length variable regions came from constant-region reverse primers plus semi-nested Nested Universal Primer A PCR. TCRdb used MiXCR to reprocess the 5' RACE reads, holding one entry per CDR3 protein. The top ten clones hold around 10% of a sample with some 5,600 distinct CDR3 sequences, around three fifths of them seen once. Naive CD4+ T cells were purified with Tregs depleted by CD25. Germline CDR1 DFQATT, CDR2 SNEGSKA (reference sequence). The germline V and J ends were trimmed by 4 bases and 8 bases, with 17 bases remaining between them. The CDR3 is 13 residues long. Findings of the study overall: The larger cohort examined one V-J beta rearrangement, not whole repertoires. Tumor memory CD4+ T cell TCR gene usage was found to cluster with blood and lymph node memory CD4+ cells and with lymph node naive CD4+ cells.

The source material was naive CD4+ T cells sorted from blood. As for subset: naive CD4+ T cells, CD4+CD45RA+CD25-. This TCR came from a female donor with breast cancer. The J gene is TRBJ2-5, the V gene TRBV20-1; D is tentatively TRBD1 or TRBD2 (5 bases each). CDR3: CSATPGDPVTQYF. In nucleotides, the CDR3 is TGCAGTGCTACACCCGGGGACCCAGTAACCCAGTACTTC.